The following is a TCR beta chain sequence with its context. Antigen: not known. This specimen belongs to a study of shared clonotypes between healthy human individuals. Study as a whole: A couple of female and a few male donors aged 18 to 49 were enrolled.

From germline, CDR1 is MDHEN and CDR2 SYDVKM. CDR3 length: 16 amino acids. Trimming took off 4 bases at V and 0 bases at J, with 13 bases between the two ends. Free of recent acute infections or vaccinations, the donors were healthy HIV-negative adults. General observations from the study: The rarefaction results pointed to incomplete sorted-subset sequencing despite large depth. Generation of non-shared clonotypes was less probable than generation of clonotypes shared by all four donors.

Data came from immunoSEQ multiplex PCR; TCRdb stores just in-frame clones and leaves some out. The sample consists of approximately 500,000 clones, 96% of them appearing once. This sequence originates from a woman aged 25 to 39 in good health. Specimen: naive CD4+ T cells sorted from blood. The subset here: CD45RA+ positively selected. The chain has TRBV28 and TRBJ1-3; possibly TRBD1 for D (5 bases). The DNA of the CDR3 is TGTGCCAGCAGTTCGGCCAGGGAACCCTCTGGAAACACCATATATTTT. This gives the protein CASSSAREPSGNTIYF.